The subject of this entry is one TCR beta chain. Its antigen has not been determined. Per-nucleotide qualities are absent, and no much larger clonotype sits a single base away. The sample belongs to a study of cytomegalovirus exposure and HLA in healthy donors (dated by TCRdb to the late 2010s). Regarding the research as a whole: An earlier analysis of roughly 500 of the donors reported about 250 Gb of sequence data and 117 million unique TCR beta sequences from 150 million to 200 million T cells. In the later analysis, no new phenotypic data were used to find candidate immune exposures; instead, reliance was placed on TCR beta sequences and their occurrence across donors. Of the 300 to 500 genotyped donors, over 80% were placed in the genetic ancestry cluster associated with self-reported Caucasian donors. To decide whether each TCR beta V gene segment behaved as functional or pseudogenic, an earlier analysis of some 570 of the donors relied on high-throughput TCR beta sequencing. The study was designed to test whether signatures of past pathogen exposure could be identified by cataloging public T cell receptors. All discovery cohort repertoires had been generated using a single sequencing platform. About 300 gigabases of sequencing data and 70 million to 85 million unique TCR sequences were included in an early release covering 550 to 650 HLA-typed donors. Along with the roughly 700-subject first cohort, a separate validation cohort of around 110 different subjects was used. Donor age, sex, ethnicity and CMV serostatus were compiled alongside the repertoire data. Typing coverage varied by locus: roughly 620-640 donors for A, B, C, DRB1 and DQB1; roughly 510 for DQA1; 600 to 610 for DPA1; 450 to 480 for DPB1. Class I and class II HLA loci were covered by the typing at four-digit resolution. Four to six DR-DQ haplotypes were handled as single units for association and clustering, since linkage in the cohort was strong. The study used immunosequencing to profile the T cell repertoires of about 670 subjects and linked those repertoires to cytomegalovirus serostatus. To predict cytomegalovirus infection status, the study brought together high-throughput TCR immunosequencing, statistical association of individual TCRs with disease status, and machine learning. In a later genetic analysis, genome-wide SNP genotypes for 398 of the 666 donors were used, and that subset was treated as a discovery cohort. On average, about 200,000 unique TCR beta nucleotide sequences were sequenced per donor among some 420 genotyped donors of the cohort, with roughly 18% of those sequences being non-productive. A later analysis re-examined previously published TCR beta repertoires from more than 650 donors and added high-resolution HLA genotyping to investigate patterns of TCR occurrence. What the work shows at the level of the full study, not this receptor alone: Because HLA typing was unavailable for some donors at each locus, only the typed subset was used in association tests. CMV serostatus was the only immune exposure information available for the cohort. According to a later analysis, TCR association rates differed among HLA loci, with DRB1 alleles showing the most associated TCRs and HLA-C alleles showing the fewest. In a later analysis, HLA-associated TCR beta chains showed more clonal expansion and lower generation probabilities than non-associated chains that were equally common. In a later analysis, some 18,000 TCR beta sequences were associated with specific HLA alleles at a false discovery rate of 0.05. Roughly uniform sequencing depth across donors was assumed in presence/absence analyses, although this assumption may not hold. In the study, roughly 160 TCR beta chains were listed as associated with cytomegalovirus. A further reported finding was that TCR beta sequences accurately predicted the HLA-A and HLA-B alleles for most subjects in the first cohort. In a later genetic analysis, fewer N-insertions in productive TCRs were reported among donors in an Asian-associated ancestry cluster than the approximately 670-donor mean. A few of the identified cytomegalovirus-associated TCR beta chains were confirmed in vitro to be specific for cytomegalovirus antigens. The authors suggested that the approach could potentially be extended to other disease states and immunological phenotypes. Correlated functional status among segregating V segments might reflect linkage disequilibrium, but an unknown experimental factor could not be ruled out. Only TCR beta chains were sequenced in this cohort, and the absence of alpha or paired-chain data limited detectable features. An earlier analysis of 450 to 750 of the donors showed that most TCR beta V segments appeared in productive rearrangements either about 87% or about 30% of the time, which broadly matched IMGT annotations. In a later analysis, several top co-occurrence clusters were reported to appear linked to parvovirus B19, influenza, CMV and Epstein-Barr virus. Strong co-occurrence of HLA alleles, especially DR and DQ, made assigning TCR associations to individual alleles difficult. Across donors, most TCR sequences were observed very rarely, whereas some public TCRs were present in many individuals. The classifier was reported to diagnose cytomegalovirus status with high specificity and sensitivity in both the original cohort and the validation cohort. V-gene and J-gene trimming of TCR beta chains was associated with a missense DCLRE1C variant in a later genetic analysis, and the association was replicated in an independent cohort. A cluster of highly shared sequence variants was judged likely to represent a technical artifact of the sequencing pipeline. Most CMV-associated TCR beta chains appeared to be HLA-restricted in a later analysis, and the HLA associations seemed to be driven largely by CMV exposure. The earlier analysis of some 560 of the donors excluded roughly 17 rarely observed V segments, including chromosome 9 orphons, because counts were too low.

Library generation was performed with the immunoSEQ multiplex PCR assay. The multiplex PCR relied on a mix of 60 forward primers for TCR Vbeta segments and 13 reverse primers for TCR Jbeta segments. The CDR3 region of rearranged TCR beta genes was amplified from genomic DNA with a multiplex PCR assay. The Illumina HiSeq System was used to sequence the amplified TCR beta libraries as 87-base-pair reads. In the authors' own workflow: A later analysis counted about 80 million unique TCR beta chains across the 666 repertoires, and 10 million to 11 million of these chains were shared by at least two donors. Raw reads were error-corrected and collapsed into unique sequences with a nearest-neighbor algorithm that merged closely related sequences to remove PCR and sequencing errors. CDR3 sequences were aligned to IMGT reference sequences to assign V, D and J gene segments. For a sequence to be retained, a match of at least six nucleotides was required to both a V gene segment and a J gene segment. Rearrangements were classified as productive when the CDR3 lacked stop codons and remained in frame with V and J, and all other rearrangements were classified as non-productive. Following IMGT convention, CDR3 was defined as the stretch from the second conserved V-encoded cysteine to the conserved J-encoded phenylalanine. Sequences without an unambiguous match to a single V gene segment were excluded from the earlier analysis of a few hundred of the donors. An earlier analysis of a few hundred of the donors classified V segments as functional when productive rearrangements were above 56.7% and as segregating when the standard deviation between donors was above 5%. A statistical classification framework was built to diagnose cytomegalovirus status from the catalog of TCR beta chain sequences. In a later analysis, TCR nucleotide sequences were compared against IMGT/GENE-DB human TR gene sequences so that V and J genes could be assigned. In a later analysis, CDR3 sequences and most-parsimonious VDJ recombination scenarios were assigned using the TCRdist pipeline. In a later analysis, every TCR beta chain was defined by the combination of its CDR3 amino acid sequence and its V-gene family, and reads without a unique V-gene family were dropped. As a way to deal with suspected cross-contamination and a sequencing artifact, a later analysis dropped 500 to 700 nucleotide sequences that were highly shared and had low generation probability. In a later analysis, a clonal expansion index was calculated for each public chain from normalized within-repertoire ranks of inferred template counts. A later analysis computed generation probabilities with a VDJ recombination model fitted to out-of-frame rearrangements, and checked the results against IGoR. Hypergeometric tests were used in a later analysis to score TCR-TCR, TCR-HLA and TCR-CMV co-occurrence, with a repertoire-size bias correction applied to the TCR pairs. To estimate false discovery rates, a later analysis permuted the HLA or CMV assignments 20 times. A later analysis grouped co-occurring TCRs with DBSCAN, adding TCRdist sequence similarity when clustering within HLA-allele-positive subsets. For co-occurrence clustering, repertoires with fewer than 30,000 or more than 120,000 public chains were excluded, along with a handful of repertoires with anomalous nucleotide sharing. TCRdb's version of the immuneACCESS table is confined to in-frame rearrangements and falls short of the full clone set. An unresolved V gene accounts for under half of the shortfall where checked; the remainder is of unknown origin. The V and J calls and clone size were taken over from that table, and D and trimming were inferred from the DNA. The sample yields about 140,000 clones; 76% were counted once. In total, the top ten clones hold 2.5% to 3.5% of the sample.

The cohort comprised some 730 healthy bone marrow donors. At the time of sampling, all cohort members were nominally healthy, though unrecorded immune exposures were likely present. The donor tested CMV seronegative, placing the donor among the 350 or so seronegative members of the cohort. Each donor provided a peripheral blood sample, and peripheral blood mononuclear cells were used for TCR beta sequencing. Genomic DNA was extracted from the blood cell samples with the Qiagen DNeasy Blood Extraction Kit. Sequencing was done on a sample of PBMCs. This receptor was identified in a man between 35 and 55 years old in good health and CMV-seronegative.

The nucleotide sequence is given as TGCAGCACGGAAGCGGCGGATGGCTACACCTTC. Its protein product is CSTEAADGYTF. The chain was built from TRBV29-1 and TRBJ1-2, with no confidently assigned D gene. The germline V gene sets CDR1 to SQVTM and CDR2 to ANQGSEA. Deletion took 8 bases off V and 6 bases off J, with a span of 13 bases between the germline ends. Its CDR3 holds 11 amino acids, cysteine through phenylalanine. The sequence is cut down to CDR3 DNA, 33 bases in frame from base 1.